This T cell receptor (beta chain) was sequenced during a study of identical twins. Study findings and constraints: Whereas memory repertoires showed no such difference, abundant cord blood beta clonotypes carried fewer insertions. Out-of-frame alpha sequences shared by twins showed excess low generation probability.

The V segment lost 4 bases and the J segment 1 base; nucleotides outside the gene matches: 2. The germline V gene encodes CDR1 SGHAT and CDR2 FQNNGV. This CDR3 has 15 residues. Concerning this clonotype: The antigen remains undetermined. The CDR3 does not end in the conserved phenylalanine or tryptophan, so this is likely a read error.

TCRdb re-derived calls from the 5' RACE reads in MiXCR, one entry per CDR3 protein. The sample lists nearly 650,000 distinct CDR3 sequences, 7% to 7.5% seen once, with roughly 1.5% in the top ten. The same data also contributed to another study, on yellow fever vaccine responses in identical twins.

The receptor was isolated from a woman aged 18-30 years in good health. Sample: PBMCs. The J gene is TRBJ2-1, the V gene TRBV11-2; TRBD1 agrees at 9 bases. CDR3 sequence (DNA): TGTGCCAGCAGCTGGGGACAGGGTTCCTACAATGAGCAGTTCCTC. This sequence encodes CASSWGQGSYNEQFL.